One sample yielded the 25 T cell receptor beta chains listed below, sequenced in a study of T cells in women clearing cervical HPV infection. Clones were read by immunoSEQ multiplex PCR, and TCRdb kept only the in-frame ones, dropping some. This sample's table reports 20,000 to 25,000 clones. Sequencing was performed on blood buffy coat. Receptors were obtained from a woman aged 18 to 69 with a cervical HPV16 infection that either progressed to CIN3+ or cleared (not recorded which).

Regarding this clone: The CDR3 end is not reached by the read, which stops 3 residues before it; the germline J gene fills it in. V and J are TRBV29-1 and TRBJ2-1; D not resolved. Per germline, CDR1 SQVTM and CDR2 ANQGSEA. The CDR3 covers 12 residues. The V gene lost 4 bases and the J gene lost 4 bases, with 8 bases spanning the gap. CDR3 residues: CSVVHQYNEQFF. Partial CDR3 DNA: TGCAGCGTTGTTCATCAATACAATGAG.

In the case of this clone: The CDR3 extends 3 residues past the end of the read, so its final part is completed from the germline J gene. The chain is built from TRBV11-3 and TRBJ1-1; D is unclear. This CDR3 spans 14 amino acids. CDR1 and CDR2 from the germline V gene are SGHNT and YENEEA. The ends were cut back, 2 bases at V and 0 bases at J, with 7 bases in the middle. CDR3 DNA (partial): TGTGCCAGCAGCTTATCGGGGTTGAACACTGAA. The encoded protein is CASSLSGLNTE. The full CDR3 reads CASSLSGLNTEAFF.

For this clone: From the germline J gene comes the end of the CDR3, since the read stops 3 residues before it. The rearrangement joins TRBV11-2 to TRBJ2-5, with 9 bases that match TRBD2. The length of the CDR3 is 14 residues. CDR1 and CDR2 (germline): SGHAT, FQNNGV. The V segment lost 1 base and the J segment 4 bases; nucleotides outside the gene matches: 1. The DNA read from the CDR3 is TGTGCCAGCAGCTTAGCACTAGCGGGAGAGACC. It is translated as CASSLALAGET. The whole CDR3 is CASSLALAGETQYF.

On this clone: The read terminates 3 residues ahead of where the CDR3 ends, so the germline J gene completes it. V and J are TRBV11-2 and TRBJ2-3; D gene uncertain. Germline V CDR1 and CDR2: SGHAT, FQNNGV. The CDR3 extends over 13 amino acids. V gave up 3 bases and J gave up 4 bases, with 8 bases separating them. This CDR3 reads CASSFFRADTQYF. The covered CDR3 bases are TGTGCCAGCAGCTTTTTTCGCGCAGATACG.

In the case of this clone: The read finishes 3 residues shy of the CDR3 end, and the germline J gene is used to complete it. In the same sample, other DNA sequences code for this CDR3. The chain joins TRBV19 to TRBJ1-3, with TRBD1 identical over 8 bases. Germline assignment: CDR1 LNHDA and CDR2 SQIVND (reference sequence). The CDR3 consists of 14 residues. V lost 6 bases to trimming and J lost 4 bases; unmatched junction nucleotides: 5. The DNA read from the CDR3 is TGTGCCAGTAGCGGGACAGGTACCGGAAACACC. Translation gives CASSGTGTGNT. The CDR3, in full, reads CASSGTGTGNTIYF. Variable domain in full (rest from reference TRBV19 and TRBJ1-3): DGGITQSPKYLFRKEGQNVTLSCEQNLNHDAMYWYRQDPGQGLRLIYYSQIVNDFQKGDIAEGYSVSREKKESFPLTVTSAQKNPTAFYLCASSGTGTGNTIYFGEGSWLTVV.

Points on this clone: Read sequence stops 3 residues before the CDR3 end, and the germline J gene provides the missing end. This chain connects TRBV28 to TRBJ1-5, with TRBD1 matching over 9 bases. The trim removed 3 bases at V and 7 bases at J, leaving 7 bases unmatched. Germline CDR1 and CDR2: MDHEN and SYDVKM. The CDR3 runs to 15 residues. The sequenced part of the CDR3 DNA is TGTGCCAGCAGTTTTTTTGGGGACAGGGCCCAGCCC. Translation: CASSFFGDRAQP. From start to end, the CDR3 is CASSFFGDRAQPQHF.

In the case of this clone: The read terminates 3 residues before the CDR3 end, so the remaining end is supplied by the germline J gene. The chain employs TRBV29-1 and TRBJ1-5; D not certain. V was clipped by 4 bases and J by 8 bases, with 21 bases between them. Per the germline V gene, CDR1 is SQVTM and CDR2 is ANQGSEA. The CDR3 runs to 15 residues. Incomplete CDR3 DNA: TGCAGCGTTGCCATTGGAGGGTCAACCGGGGAGCCC. Residues: CSVAIGGSTGEP. The entire CDR3 protein reads CSVAIGGSTGEPQHF. Variable domain in full (rest from reference TRBV29-1 and TRBJ1-5): SAVISQKPSRDICQRGTSLTIQCQVDSQVTMMFWYRQQPGQSLTLIATANQGSEATYESGFVIDKFPISRPNLTFSTLTVSNMSPEDSSIYLCSVAIGGSTGEPQHFGDGTRLSIL.

Worth noting for this clone: The read comes to an end 3 residues before the CDR3 does, leaving the germline J gene to fill in the end. The chain combines TRBV2 with TRBJ1-1; D is ambiguous. CDR1 is SNHLY and CDR2 is FYNNEI in the germline V gene. Between the trimmed V and J ends, which lost 2 bases and 1 base, there was a span of 17 bases. The CDR3 extends over 17 amino acids. The sequenced part of the CDR3 DNA is TGTGCCAGCAGTGAATCTCCGTCGGAACGACAGAACACTGAA. This codes for CASSESPSERQNTE. The whole CDR3 reads CASSESPSERQNTEAFF.

As to this clone: The read finishes 3 residues shy of the CDR3 end, and the germline J gene is used to complete it. V usage is TRBV7-2 and J usage is TRBJ2-7, with TRBD2 identical over 13 bases. CDR1 and CDR2 from the germline V gene are SGHTA and FQGNSA. CDR3 length: 18 residues. V shed 0 bases, J shed 1 base, and the junction held 6 bases outside the gene matches. CDR3 DNA (partial): TGTGCCAGCAGCTTAGCGTGGACTAGCGGGAGTCTTTCCTACGAG. Translated, it gives CASSLAWTSGSLSYE. The full-length CDR3 reads as CASSLAWTSGSLSYEQYF.

As concerns this clone: One end of the junction fails to match germline, which may point to a read error. The read terminates 3 residues before the CDR3 end, so the remaining end is supplied by the germline J gene. The identical CDR3 is also encoded by other nucleotide sequences in the sample. The chain uses TRBV30 and TRBJ1-3; the match to TRBD1 covers 9 bases. Germline CDR1 GTSNPN, CDR2 SVGIG (reference sequence). This CDR3 region has 19 residues. The CDR3 sequence is CAWSVLIGGTGRSGNTIYF. CDR3 DNA, as far as it was read: TGTGCCTGGAGTGTACTGATTGGCGGGACAGGGAGATCTGGAAACACG.

A remark on this clone: The read terminates 3 residues before the CDR3 end, so the remaining end is supplied by the germline J gene. This rearrangement joins TRBV6-2 or TRBV6-3 to TRBJ2-1, with 11 bases fitting TRBD2. The CDR3 is 16 amino acids. CDR1 and CDR2 from the germline V gene are MNHEY and SVGEGT. Unmatched junction bases numbered 10, after V lost 6 bases and J lost 6 bases. CDR3 DNA (partial): TGTGCCAGCAGCCTTTATACTAGCGGGGGAAGCAATGAG. Translated, it gives CASSLYTSGGSNE. The CDR3 in full is CASSLYTSGGSNEQFF.

This clone is called medium-sized based on its frequency. Read coverage stops 3 residues before the CDR3 terminus; the germline J gene supplies the remainder. This chain joins TRBV20-1 and TRBJ2-6; 12 bases match TRBD1. CDR3 length equals 18 residues. Trimming at V came to 1 base and at J to 2 bases, leaving 6 bases not matched to a gene. Germline lookup yields CDR1 DFQATT and CDR2 SNEGSKA (reference sequence). The chain's CDR3 is CSARARDRGPTGANVLTF. Partial CDR3 DNA: TGCAGTGCTAGAGCGAGGGACAGGGGGCCTACTGGGGCCAACGTC.

Turning to this clone: The DNA ends 3 residues before the CDR3 does, and the rest of the CDR3 is filled in from the germline J gene. The chain employs TRBV6-1 and TRBJ1-2; 7 positions agree with TRBD1. Losses at the gene ends were 2 bases for V and 4 bases for J; bases not matched to a gene: 4. CDR3 length equals 14 residues. CDR1 is MNHNS and CDR2 is SASEGT in the germline V gene. This chain's CDR3 is CASSEWGQTYGYTF. The covered CDR3 bases are TGTGCCAGCAGTGAATGGGGACAGACCTATGGC.

Points on this clone: The missing CDR3 end, 3 residues past where the read stops, is filled in from the germline J gene. The rearrangement uses TRBV7-4 and TRBJ1-5, with D hard to call. The CDR3 runs to 17 residues. V gave up 1 base and J gave up 4 bases, with 17 bases separating them. The germline gives CDR1 SGHVT, CDR2 SQSDAQ. CDR3 DNA (partial): TGTGCCAGCAGCTTAGAATTATCCGAGGCCATTAATCAGCCC. Translation: CASSLELSEAINQP. The full-length CDR3 reads as CASSLELSEAINQPQHF. The full variable domain, rest sourced from reference TRBV7-4 and TRBJ1-5, is GAGVSQSPRYKVAKRGRDVALRCDSISGHVTLYWYRQTLGQGSEVLTYSQSDAQRDKSGRPSGRFSAERPERSVSTLKIQRTEQGDSAVYLCASSLELSEAINQPQHFGDGTRLSIL.

With respect to this clone: Read data end 3 residues before the CDR3 end; the end is taken from the germline J gene. The rearrangement links TRBV7-9 to TRBJ1-2, with D hard to call. This CDR3 contains 14 residues. The germline V gene encodes CDR1 SEHNR and CDR2 FQNEAQ (reference sequence). The CDR3 sequence is CASSHPGSPYDYTF. The sequenced CDR3 bases are TGTGCCAGCAGCCACCCAGGCAGCCCCTACGAC.

Remarks on this clone: The CDR3 is cut off 3 residues early in the read; its end comes from the germline J gene. The chain joins TRBV20-1 to TRBJ1-6, with D possibly matching TRBD1 (5 bases). CDR3 length: 16 amino acids. Germline V gives CDR1 DFQATT, CDR2 SNEGSKA (reference sequence). V lost 3 bases to trimming and J lost 9 bases, with 21 bases between them. The CDR3 protein is CSARDHRRGIGSPLHF. The part of the CDR3 DNA that was read is TGCAGTGCTAGGGATCATAGACGGGGGATCGGTTCACCC.

Concerning this clone: The read halts 3 residues ahead of the CDR3 end, with the missing end drawn from the germline J gene. This rearrangement joins TRBV5-8 to TRBJ2-2; 7 positions agree with TRBD2. After removal of 3 bases from V and 8 bases from J, the junction contained 7 bases not matched to a gene. CDR3 length equals 14 residues. CDR1 SGHTS and CDR2 YDEGEE come from the germline V gene. The covered CDR3 bases are TGTGCCAGCAGCTCAGCGGGAAGGGTAGGGGAG. Its protein product is CASSSAGRVGE. The entire CDR3 protein is CASSSAGRVGELFF. Full variable domain (remainder filled in from reference TRBV5-8 and TRBJ2-2): EAGVTQSPTHLIKTRGQQATLRCSPISGHTSVYWYQQALGLGLQFLLWYDEGEERNRGNFPPRFSGRQFPNYSSELNVNALELEDSALYLCASSSAGRVGELFFGEGSRLTVL.

About this clone: The CDR3 is cut off 3 residues early in the read; its end comes from the germline J gene. This chain uses TRBV13 with TRBJ2-7; 7 nucleotides align to TRBD1. The V segment lost 5 bases and the J segment 4 bases; nucleotides outside the gene matches: 5. This CDR3 spans 13 amino acids. CDR1 and CDR2 from the germline V gene are PRHDT and FYEKMQ (reference sequence). The CDR3 bases that were read are TGTGCCAGCAGCCCGAGACAGGGTTACGAG. This gives the protein CASSPRQGYE. The entire CDR3 sequence reads CASSPRQGYEQYF.

CDR3 amino acids: CASSITGTGGNEAFF. CDR3 bases read: TGTGCCAGTAGTATTACCGGGACAGGAGGTAACGAG. The rearrangement joins TRBV19 to TRBJ1-1, with 8 bases identical to TRBD1. The read ends 3 residues shy of where the CDR3 ends; the end is completed using the germline J gene. Germline assignment: CDR1 LNHDA and CDR2 SQIVND (reference sequence). The length of the CDR3 is 15 residues.

Concerning this clone itself: The read is 3 residues too short to cover the CDR3 end, so that end is filled in from the germline J gene. This chain links TRBV18 with TRBJ2-1; 11 nucleotides line up with TRBD2. The CDR3 totals 14 residues. The germline V gene encodes CDR1 KGHSH and CDR2 LQKENI. J lost 3 bases, V lost 6 bases, and 1 base had no gene match. The CDR3 is CASSSGRDYNEQFF. The sequenced part of the CDR3 DNA is TGTGCCAGCTCTAGCGGGAGGGACTACAATGAG.

Of note for this clone: Read sequence stops 3 residues before the CDR3 end, and the germline J gene provides the missing end. V is TRBV2 and J is TRBJ2-5; possibly TRBD2 for D (7 bases). The V gene lost 2 bases and the J gene lost 2 bases, with 15 bases spanning the gap. Germline V CDR1 and CDR2: SNHLY, FYNNEI. The CDR3 has 16 residues. The sequenced part of the CDR3 DNA is TGTGCCAGCAGTGAATGGGGGGCCGGGGGGCAAGAGACC. Amino acid sequence: CASSEWGAGGQET. The full CDR3 is CASSEWGAGGQETQYF.

In regard to this clone: The CDR3 end falls 3 residues outside the read, so it is completed with the germline J gene. The J gene is TRBJ1-1, the V gene TRBV20-1; 8 bases line up with TRBD1. V shed 3 bases, J shed 6 bases, and the junction held 3 bases outside the gene matches. Germline V gene lookup returns CDR1 DFQATT and CDR2 SNEGSKA (reference sequence). The CDR3 sequence is 12 residues long. The sequenced CDR3 bases are TGCAGTGCTAGGGACAGGGAAGCTGAA. It is translated as CSARDREAE. The full CDR3 reads CSARDREAEAFF.

With regard to this clone: Sequencing ends 3 residues short of the CDR3 end; the germline J gene provides the rest. V is TRBV28 and J is TRBJ1-5; D unclear. In germline, CDR1 is MDHEN, CDR2 SYDVKM. The CDR3 is 15 amino acids. The germline V and J ends were trimmed by 6 bases and 2 bases, with 14 bases remaining between them. Incomplete CDR3 DNA: TGTGCCAGCAGAAACTCGGACTTCCGCAATCAGCCC. It is translated as CASRNSDFRNQP. The CDR3, in full, reads CASRNSDFRNQPQHF.

As concerns this clone: The read terminates 3 residues before the CDR3 end, so the remaining end is supplied by the germline J gene. This chain joins TRBV28 and TRBJ2-3, with TRBD2 matching over 12 bases. CDR1 and CDR2 from the germline V gene are MDHEN and SYDVKM. The J segment lost 7 bases and the V segment lost 6 bases, leaving 14 bases of the junction unmatched. This CDR3 contains 17 residues. Partial CDR3 DNA: TGTGCCAGCAGACTCCCCCCGCTAGCGGGAGGGCCATATACG. Translation gives CASRLPPLAGGPYT. The whole CDR3 protein is CASRLPPLAGGPYTQYF.

Points on this clone: The observed sequence ends 3 residues before the CDR3 terminus, with the missing tail filled in from the germline J gene. The chain is built from TRBV5-1 and TRBJ1-4; 8 bases are shared with TRBD1. Germline lookup yields CDR1 SGHRS and CDR2 YFSETQ. This CDR3 has 15 amino acids. V trimming: 3 bases; J trimming: 3 bases; junction bases outside the gene matches: 4. The CDR3 protein is CASSSTTGANEKLFF. The sequenced CDR3 bases are TGCGCCAGCAGCTCAACGACAGGGGCTAATGAAAAA.